Below, 25 T cell receptor beta chains from the same sample are listed, as sequenced in a study of T cells expressing NK-cell markers. TCRdb reprocessed the 5' RACE reads, with one entry per CDR3 protein and no DNA. The record lists roughly 280,000 distinct CDR3 sequences, of which the ten most abundant hold 0.39%. Specimen: blood T cells: a sorted CD56 or NKG2C T cell subset, CD4+ or CD8+ T cells, or bulk PBMC T cells (not recorded which). All receptors derive from a man in his late teens or twenties in good health.

V gene TRBV10-3 combines with J gene TRBJ1-1; checking the TCRdb D call of TRBD1 is not possible without DNA. CDR3 length: 15 amino acids. Germline V gene data show CDR1 as ENHRY and CDR2 as SYGVKD. This CDR3 reads CAISEGGTVNTEAFF.

V is TRBV14 and J is TRBJ2-2; TCRdb outputs TRBD1, but without DNA this stays unchecked. Germline V lookup: CDR1 SGHDN, CDR2 FVKESK. The CDR3 runs to 15 residues. The CDR3 protein is CASSQLTGSTGELFF.

The chain links TRBV29-1 to TRBJ1-3. CDR1 SQVTM and CDR2 ANQGSEA come from the germline V gene. This CDR3 spans 16 amino acids. The CDR3 loop is CSVEGRAGLSGNTIYF.

The V gene is TRBV3-1, the J gene TRBJ2-2; lacking DNA, the TRBD1 call made by TCRdb goes unchecked. CDR1 is LGHDT, CDR2 YNNKEL, per germline (reference sequence). This CDR3 comprises 13 residues. The CDR3 protein is CASSHPGHGELFF. Full variable domain (remainder filled in from reference TRBV3-1 and TRBJ2-2): DTAVSQTPKYLVTQMGNDKSIKCEQNLGHDTMYWYKQDSKKFLKIMFSYNNKELIINETVPNRFSPKSPDKAHLNLHINSLELGDSAVYFCASSHPGHGELFFGEGSRLTVL.

The V gene is TRBV4-1, the J gene TRBJ2-4. The CDR3 totals 15 residues. Per germline, CDR1 MGHRA and CDR2 YSYEKL. CDR3 protein: CASSPKVEKGNIQYF.

This sequence joins TRBV12-3 or TRBV12-4 and TRBJ2-3. The CDR3 extends over 15 amino acids. The CDR3 loop is CASSSSLTSTDTQYF.

The chain uses TRBV20-1 and TRBJ1-3. The CDR3 has 13 residues. The germline V gene encodes CDR1 DFQATT and CDR2 SNEGSKA (reference sequence). CDR3 protein: CSASLFSGNTIYF.

The J gene is TRBJ2-5, the V gene TRBV20-1; absent DNA, TCRdb's TRBD1 call cannot be checked. The CDR3 is made up of 15 amino acids. CDR1 DFQATT and CDR2 SNEGSKA come from the germline V gene (reference sequence). The CDR3 region is CSARPFGTPEETQYF.

This rearrangement joins TRBV24-1 to TRBJ2-3; TCRdb indicates TRBD1, and absent DNA this call remains unverified. CDR3 length equals 17 residues. Germline V CDR1 and CDR2: KGHDR, SFDVKD. The CDR3 here is CATSDPDGSLGADTQYF.

The V and J genes are TRBV10-2 and TRBJ2-2; TCRdb returns TRBD2, unconfirmable since there is no DNA. CDR3 length: 18 residues. CDR1 is WSHSY, CDR2 SAAADI, per germline. The chain's CDR3 is CASSDGLAGVGVRRELFF.

The V and J genes are TRBV29-1 and TRBJ2-7; the TRBD1 assignment by TCRdb is unverifiable without DNA. The CDR3 totals 13 residues. Germline V CDR1 and CDR2: SQVTM, ANQGSEA. The CDR3 reads CSVAGTLTYEQYF.

CDR3 amino acids: CASKRLAGVFTDTQYF. V is TRBV7-2 and J is TRBJ2-3; as DNA is missing, the TRBD2 call by TCRdb cannot be tested. The CDR3 contains 16 residues. Germline V CDR1 and CDR2: SGHTA, FQGNSA.

The chain links TRBV4-1 to TRBJ1-5. The CDR3 covers 12 residues. CDR1 and CDR2 (germline): MGHRA, YSYEKL. CDR3 amino acids: CASSHNNQPQHF.

The chain employs TRBV5-1 and TRBJ1-1; TCRdb names TRBD1, which stays unverified in the absence of DNA. Germline V gene data show CDR1 as SGHRS and CDR2 as YFSETQ. The length of the CDR3 is 17 residues. CDR3 sequence: CASSRVSIQGVDTEAFF.

This chain uses TRBV20-1 with TRBJ1-2; the D call of TRBD1 rests on TCRdb alone, since no DNA is present to check it. Germline V lookup: CDR1 DFQATT, CDR2 SNEGSKA (reference sequence). The CDR3 has 12 amino acids. CDR3 residues: CSALGQQDGYTF.

CDR3 region: CASSANRETQYF. The chain is built from TRBV6-1 and TRBJ2-5. Germline CDR1 reads MNHNS; CDR2 reads SASEGT. This CDR3 contains 12 residues.

The chain uses TRBV2 and TRBJ2-3. The CDR3 length is 13 residues. Per the germline V gene, CDR1 is SNHLY and CDR2 is FYNNEI. The CDR3 spells CASSEGLGSTQYF.

The chain joins TRBV5-8 to TRBJ1-2; no DNA is available, so the TRBD1 call from TCRdb remains unchecked. The V gene's germline CDR1 is SGHTS and CDR2 YDEGEE. This CDR3 is built from 13 residues. CDR3 residues: CATRDRGYYGYTF.

The chain links TRBV7-9 to TRBJ1-4; no DNA is available, so the TRBD1 call from TCRdb remains unchecked. Per the germline V gene, CDR1 is SEHNR and CDR2 is FQNEAQ (reference sequence). The CDR3 is made up of 16 amino acids. The CDR3 loop reads CASSLNTPGISEKLFF.

The chain employs TRBV5-1 and TRBJ2-1; checking the TCRdb D call of TRBD2 is not possible without DNA. Germline assignment: CDR1 SGHRS and CDR2 YFSETQ. This CDR3 is built from 15 residues. The CDR3: CASSAGLRWDTEQFF.

The V gene is TRBV28, the J gene TRBJ1-6; TCRdb names TRBD1, which stays unverified in the absence of DNA. The germline V gene has CDR1 MDHEN and CDR2 SYDVKM. The length of the CDR3 is 14 residues. CDR3 in amino acids: CASGQYRYNSPLHF.

The V call is TRBV5-5, the J call TRBJ1-2; TCRdb picks TRBD1, but there is no DNA to check that call. Germline CDR1 SGHKS, CDR2 YYEKEE (reference sequence). This CDR3 has 14 amino acids. The CDR3 here is CASSPIGTDYGYTF.

V and J are TRBV7-3 and TRBJ2-1; TCRdb names TRBD1, which stays unverified in the absence of DNA. Germline V gives CDR1 SGHTA, CDR2 FQGTGA. The CDR3 covers 16 residues. The CDR3 loop is CASSPRGSRTSNEQFF.

The genes are TRBV4-1 and TRBJ2-1; TCRdb calls TRBD2, which cannot be checked without DNA. There are 15 residues in the CDR3. Germline CDR1 and CDR2: MGHRA and YSYEKL. CDR3 sequence reads: CASSQDRDFGSEQFF.

This CDR3 reads CASSQALRETQYF. The chain employs TRBV4-3 and TRBJ2-5. Per the germline V gene, CDR1 is LGHNA and CDR2 is YSLEER. CDR3 length: 13 residues.